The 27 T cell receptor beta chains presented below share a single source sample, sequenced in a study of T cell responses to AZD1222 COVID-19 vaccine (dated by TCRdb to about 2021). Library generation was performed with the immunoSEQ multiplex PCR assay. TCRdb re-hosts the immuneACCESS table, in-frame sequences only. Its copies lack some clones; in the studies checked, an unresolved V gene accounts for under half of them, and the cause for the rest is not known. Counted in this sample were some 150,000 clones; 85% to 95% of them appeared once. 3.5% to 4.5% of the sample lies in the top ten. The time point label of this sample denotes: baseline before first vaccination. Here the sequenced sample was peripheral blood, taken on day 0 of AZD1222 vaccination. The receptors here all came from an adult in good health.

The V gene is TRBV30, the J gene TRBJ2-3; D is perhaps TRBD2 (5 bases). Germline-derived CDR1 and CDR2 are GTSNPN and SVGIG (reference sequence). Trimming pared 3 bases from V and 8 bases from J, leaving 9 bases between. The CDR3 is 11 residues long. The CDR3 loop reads CAWRQSGTQYF. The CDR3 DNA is TGTGCCTGGAGACAGAGCGGTACGCAGTATTTT.

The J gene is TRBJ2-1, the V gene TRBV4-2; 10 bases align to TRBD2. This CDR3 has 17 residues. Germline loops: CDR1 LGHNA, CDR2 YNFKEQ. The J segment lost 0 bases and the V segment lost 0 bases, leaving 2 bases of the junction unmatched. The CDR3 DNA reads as TGTGCCAGCAGCCAAGAGTTAGCGGGAGGCTCCTACAATGAGCAGTTCTTC. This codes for CASSQELAGGSYNEQFF.

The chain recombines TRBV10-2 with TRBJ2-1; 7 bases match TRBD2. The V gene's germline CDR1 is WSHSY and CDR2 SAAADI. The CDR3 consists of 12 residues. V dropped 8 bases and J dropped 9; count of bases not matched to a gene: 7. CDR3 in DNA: TGCGCCAGCCGACTAGCCTTAGGTGAGCAGTTCTTC. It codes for CASRLALGEQFF.

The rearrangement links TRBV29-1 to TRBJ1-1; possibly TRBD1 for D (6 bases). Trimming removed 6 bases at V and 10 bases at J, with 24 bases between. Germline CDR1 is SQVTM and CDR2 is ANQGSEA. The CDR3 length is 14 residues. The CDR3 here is CSVGLILGAGGAFF. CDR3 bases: TGCAGCGTCGGACTCATTTTGGGGGCGGGGGGAGCTTTCTTT. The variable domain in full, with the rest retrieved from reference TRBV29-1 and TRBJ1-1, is SAVISQKPSRDICQRGTSLTIQCQVDSQVTMMFWYRQQPGQSLTLIATANQGSEATYESGFVIDKFPISRPNLTFSTLTVSNMSPEDSSIYLCSVGLILGAGGAFFGQGTRLTVV.

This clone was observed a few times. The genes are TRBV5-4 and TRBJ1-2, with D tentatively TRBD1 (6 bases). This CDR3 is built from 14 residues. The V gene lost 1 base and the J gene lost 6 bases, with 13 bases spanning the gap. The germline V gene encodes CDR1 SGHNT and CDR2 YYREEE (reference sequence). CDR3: CASSLRGSADGYTF. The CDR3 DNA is TGTGCCAGCAGCTTGAGGGGGTCGGCGGATGGCTACACCTTC.

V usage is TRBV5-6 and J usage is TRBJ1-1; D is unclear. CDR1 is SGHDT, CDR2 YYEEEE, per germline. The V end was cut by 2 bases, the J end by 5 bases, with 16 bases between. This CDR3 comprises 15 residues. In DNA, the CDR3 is TGTGCCAGCAGCTTTTCTACGGGGATGGGAACTGAAGCTTTCTTT. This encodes CASSFSTGMGTEAFF.

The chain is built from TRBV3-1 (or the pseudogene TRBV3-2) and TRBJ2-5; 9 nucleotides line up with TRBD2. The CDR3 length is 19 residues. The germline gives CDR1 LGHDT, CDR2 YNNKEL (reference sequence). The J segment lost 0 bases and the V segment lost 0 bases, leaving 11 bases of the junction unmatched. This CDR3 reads CASSQDGGLLAGYQETQYF. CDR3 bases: TGTGCCAGCAGCCAAGACGGCGGTCTCCTAGCGGGGTACCAAGAGACCCAGTACTTC.

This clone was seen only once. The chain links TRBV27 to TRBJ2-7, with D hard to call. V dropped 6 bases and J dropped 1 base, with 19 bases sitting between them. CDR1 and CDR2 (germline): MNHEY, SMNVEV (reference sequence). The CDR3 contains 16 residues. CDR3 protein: CASSFTKVPWSYEQYF. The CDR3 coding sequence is TGTGCCAGCAGCTTTACGAAGGTACCTTGGTCCTACGAGCAGTACTTC.

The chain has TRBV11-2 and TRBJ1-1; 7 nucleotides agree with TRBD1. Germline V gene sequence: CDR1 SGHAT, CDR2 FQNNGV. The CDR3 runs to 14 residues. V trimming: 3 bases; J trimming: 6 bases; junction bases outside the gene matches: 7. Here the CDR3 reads CASSFRDRPPEAFF. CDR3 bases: TGTGCCAGCAGCTTCCGGGACAGACCTCCTGAAGCTTTCTTT. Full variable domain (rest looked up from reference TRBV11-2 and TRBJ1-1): EAGVAQSPRYKIIEKRQSVAFWCNPISGHATLYWYQQILGQGPKLLIQFQNNGVVDDSQLPKDRFSAERLKGVDSTLKIQPAKLEDSAVYLCASSFRDRPPEAFFGQGTRLTVV.

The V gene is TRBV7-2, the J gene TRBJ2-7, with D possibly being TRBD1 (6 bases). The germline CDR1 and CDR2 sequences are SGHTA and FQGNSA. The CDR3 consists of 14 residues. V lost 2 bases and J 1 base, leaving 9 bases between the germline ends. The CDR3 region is CASSLSGASYEQYF. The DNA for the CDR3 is TGTGCCAGCAGCTTATCAGGGGCTTCCTACGAGCAGTACTTC.

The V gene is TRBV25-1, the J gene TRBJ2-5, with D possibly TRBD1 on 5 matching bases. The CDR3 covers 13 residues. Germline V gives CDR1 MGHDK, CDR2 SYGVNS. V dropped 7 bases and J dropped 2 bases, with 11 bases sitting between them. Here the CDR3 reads CASTGRRQETQYF. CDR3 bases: TGTGCCAGCACAGGGCGGCGGCAAGAGACCCAGTACTTC. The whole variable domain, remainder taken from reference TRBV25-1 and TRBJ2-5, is EADIYQTPRYLVIGTGKKITLECSQTMGHDKMYWYQQDPGMELHLIHYSYGVNSTEKGDLSSESTVSRIRTEHFPLTLESARPSHTSQYLCASTGRRQETQYFGPGTRLLVL.

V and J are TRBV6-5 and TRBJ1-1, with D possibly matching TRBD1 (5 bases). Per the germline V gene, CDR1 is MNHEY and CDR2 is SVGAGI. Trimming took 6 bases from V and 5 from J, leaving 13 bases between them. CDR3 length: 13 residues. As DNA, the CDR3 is TGTGCCAGCAGCCACGGGGGAGGGACTGAAGCTTTCTTT. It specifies CASSHGGGTEAFF.

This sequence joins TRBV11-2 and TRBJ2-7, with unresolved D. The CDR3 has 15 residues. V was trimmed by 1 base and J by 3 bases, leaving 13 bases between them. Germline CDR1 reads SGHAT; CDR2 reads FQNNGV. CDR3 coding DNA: TGTGCCAGCAGCTTAGGGTTCTTACTTAACTACGAGCAGTACTTC. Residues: CASSLGFLLNYEQYF.

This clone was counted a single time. In nucleotides, the CDR3 is TGTGCCAGCAGGCGAACGACTTGGGGCGAGCAGTACTTC. Its protein is CASRRTTWGEQYF. The genes are TRBV6-5 and TRBJ2-7; no clear D. CDR1 and CDR2 from the germline V gene are MNHEY and SVGAGI. CDR3 length: 13 amino acids. The V end lost 6 bases, the J end lost 6 bases, and 15 bases lay between the germline ends.

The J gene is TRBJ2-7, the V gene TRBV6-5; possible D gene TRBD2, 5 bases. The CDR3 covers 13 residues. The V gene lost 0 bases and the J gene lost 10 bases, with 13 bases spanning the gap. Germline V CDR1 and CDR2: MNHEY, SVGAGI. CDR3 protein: CASSYSYGMFQYF. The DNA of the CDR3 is TGTGCCAGCAGTTACTCCTACGGGATGTTTCAGTACTTC.

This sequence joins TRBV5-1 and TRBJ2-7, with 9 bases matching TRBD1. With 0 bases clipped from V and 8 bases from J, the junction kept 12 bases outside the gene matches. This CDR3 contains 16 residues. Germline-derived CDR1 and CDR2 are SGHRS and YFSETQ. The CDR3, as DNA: TGCGCCAGCAGCTTGGGAGGGACAGGGACCGCTCTGAAGCAGTACTTC. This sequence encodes CASSLGGTGTALKQYF.

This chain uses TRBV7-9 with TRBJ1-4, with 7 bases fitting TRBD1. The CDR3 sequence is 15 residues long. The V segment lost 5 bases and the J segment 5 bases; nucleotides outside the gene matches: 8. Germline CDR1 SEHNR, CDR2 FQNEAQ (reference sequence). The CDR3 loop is CASSTIQGLNEKLFF. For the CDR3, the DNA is TGTGCCAGCAGCACCATACAGGGGTTGAATGAAAAACTGTTTTTT.

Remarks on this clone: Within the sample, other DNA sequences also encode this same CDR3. As DNA, the CDR3 is TGTGCCAGCAGTCCGACTGGCGACTATGGCTACACCTTC. It is translated as CASSPTGDYGYTF. The chain employs TRBV6-5 and TRBJ1-2; D remains ambiguous. Germline V gene lookup returns CDR1 MNHEY and CDR2 SVGAGI. This CDR3 comprises 13 residues. Trimming took 5 bases from V and 3 from J, leaving 10 bases between them.

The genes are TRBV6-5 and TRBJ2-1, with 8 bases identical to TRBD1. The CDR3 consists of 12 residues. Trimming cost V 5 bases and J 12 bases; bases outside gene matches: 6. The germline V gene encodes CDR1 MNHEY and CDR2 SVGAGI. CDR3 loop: CASSMDRVVQFF. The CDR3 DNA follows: TGTGCCAGCAGTATGGACAGGGTGGTGCAGTTCTTC.

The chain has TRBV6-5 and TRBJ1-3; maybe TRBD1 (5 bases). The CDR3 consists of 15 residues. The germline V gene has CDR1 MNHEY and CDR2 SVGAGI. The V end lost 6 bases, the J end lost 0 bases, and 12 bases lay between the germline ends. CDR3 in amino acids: CASSLQESSGNTIYF. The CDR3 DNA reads TGTGCCAGCAGCCTACAGGAAAGCTCTGGAAACACCATATATTTT.

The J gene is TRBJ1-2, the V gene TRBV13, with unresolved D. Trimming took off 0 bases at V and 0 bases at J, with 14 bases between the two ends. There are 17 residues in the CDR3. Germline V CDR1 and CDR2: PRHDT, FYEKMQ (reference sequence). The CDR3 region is CASSLGHSSGANYGYTF. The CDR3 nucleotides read TGTGCCAGCAGCTTAGGTCACAGCTCAGGAGCTAACTATGGCTACACCTTC.

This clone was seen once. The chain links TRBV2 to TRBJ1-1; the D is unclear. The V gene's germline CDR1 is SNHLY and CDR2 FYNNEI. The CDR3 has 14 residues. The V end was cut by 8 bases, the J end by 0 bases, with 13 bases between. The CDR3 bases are TGTGCCAGCTCGAGGCAGGCGCTGAACACTGAAGCTTTCTTT. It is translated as CASSRQALNTEAFF. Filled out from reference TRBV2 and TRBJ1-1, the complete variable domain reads EPEVTQTPSHQVTQMGQEVILRCVPISNHLYFYWYRQILGQKVEFLVSFYNNEISEKSEIFDDQFSVERPDGSNFTLKIRSTKLEDSAMYFCASSRQALNTEAFFGQGTRLTVV.

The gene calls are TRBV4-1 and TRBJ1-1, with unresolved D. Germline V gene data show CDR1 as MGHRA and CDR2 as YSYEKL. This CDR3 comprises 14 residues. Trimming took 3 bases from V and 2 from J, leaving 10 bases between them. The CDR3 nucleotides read TGCGCCAGCAGCCAGATACACGGAAACACTGAAGCTTTCTTT. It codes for CASSQIHGNTEAFF.

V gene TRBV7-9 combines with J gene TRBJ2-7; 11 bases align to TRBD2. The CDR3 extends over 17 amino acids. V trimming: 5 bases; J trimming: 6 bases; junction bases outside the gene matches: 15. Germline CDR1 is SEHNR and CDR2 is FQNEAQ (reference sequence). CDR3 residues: CASSDPLSGRAGFEQYF. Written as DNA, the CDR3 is TGTGCCAGCAGCGACCCTCTTAGCGGGAGGGCCGGCTTCGAGCAGTACTTC.

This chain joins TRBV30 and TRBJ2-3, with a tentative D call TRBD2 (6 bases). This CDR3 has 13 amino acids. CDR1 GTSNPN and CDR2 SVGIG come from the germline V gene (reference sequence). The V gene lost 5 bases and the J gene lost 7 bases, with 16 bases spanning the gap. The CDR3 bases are TGTGCCTGGGTGGGGGGACTCGGGCATACGCAGTATTTT. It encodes CAWVGGLGHTQYF. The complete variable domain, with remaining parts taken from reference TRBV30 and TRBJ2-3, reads SQTIHQWPATLVQPVGSPLSLECTVEGTSNPNLYWYRQAAGRGLQLLFYSVGIGQISSEVPQNLSASRPQDRQFILSSKKLLLSDSGFYLCAWVGGLGHTQYFGPGTRLTVL.

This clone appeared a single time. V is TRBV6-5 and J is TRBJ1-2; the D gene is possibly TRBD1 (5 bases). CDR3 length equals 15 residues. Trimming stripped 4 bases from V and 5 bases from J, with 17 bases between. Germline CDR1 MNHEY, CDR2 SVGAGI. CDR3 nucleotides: TGTGCCAGCAGTTCCAGGCCAGGGATGAATTATGGCTACACCTTC. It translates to CASSSRPGMNYGYTF.

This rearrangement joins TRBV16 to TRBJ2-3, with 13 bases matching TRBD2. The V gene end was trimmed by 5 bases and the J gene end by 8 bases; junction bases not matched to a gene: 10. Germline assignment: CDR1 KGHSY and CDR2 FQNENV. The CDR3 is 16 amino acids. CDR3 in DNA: TGTGCCAGCAGCGTCGGACTAGCGGGAGAGCTAGGTACGCAGTATTTT. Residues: CASSVGLAGELGTQYF.